This passage covers 24 T cell receptor beta chains from one sample sequenced in a study of shared clonotypes between healthy human individuals. Using immunoSEQ multiplex PCR, the repertoire was profiled, and TCRdb retains in-frame clones only, with some absent. This table holds about 2.3 million clones, more than 85% found once. The material sequenced was naive CD4+ T cells from PBMCs. Subset given: CD45RA+ positively selected. The receptors were sampled from a man aged 18 to 30 in good health. Some clones in this sample may be carry-over from other donors' samples.

The CDR3 loop is CASSRGGNTEAFF. Written as DNA, the CDR3 is TGTGCCAGCAGCCGAGGGGGTAACACTGAAGCTTTCTTT. The V gene is TRBV2, the J gene TRBJ1-1, with D perhaps TRBD1 (6 bases). This CDR3 has 13 amino acids. V lost 6 bases to trimming and J lost 2 bases, with 10 bases between them. The germline gives CDR1 SNHLY, CDR2 FYNNEI.

For the CDR3, the DNA is TGTGCCAGCAACTCCCGGGGAGGGGAAGGGCAAGAGACCCAGTACTTC. Amino acids: CASNSRGGEGQETQYF. V gene TRBV28 combines with J gene TRBJ2-5; 7 bases map to TRBD2. CDR3 size: 16 residues. Germline CDR1 is MDHEN and CDR2 is SYDVKM. J lost 2 bases, V lost 7 bases, and 13 bases had no gene match.

To note about this clone: This CDR3 is also generated by other DNA sequences in the sample. The chain carries TRBV5-1 and TRBJ2-3; no clear D gene. Trimming left V 3 bases short and J 2 bases short, with 10 bases between. CDR1 and CDR2 (germline): SGHRS, YFSETQ. The CDR3 has 14 amino acids. CDR3 sequence (DNA): TGCGCCAGCAGCTCCACCGGCGCCACAGATACGCAGTATTTT. Its protein is CASSSTGATDTQYF. Drawing the rest from reference TRBV5-1 and TRBJ2-3, the complete variable domain is KAGVTQTPRYLIKTRGQQVTLSCSPISGHRSVSWYQQTPGQGLQFLFEYFSETQRNKGNFPGRFSGRQFSNSRSEMNVSTLELGDSALYLCASSSTGATDTQYFGPGTRLTVL.

Only a few counts were recorded for this clone. The gene calls are TRBV28 and TRBJ2-2; 10 positions agree with TRBD2. The V gene end was trimmed by 3 bases and the J gene end by 4 bases; junction bases not matched to a gene: 5. The CDR3 runs to 16 residues. From germline, CDR1 is MDHEN and CDR2 SYDVKM. In nucleotides, the CDR3 is TGTGCCAGCAGTTTTAGGGCTAGCGGGAGCACCGGGGAGCTGTTTTTT. It encodes CASSFRASGSTGELFF. The whole variable domain, remainder taken from reference TRBV28 and TRBJ2-2, is DVKVTQSSRYLVKRTGEKVFLECVQDMDHENMFWYRQDPGLGLRLIYFSYDVKMKEKGDIPEGYSVSREKKERFSLILESASTNQTSMYLCASSFRASGSTGELFFGEGSRLTVL.

This chain links TRBV7-2 with TRBJ2-7; D gene ambiguous. The CDR3 loop spans 16 amino acids. Germline assignment: CDR1 SGHTA and CDR2 FQGNSA. V dropped 1 base and J dropped 2 bases, with 15 bases sitting between them. The CDR3 spells CASSLGAGYEPYEQYF. CDR3 nucleotide sequence: TGTGCCAGCAGCTTAGGCGCCGGGTATGAGCCCTACGAGCAGTACTTC.

The chain carries TRBV18 and TRBJ2-3; D not resolved. The germline CDR1 and CDR2 sequences are KGHSH and LQKENI. CDR3 length: 15 amino acids. V was trimmed by 2 bases and J by 2 bases, leaving 11 bases between them. The CDR3 reads CASSPSRSSTDTQYF. The CDR3 DNA reads as TGTGCCAGCTCACCATCACGGTCTTCCACAGATACGCAGTATTTT.

The chain is built from TRBV28 and TRBJ2-3; D assignment may be TRBD1 or TRBD2 (5 bases each). V was trimmed by 5 bases and J by 2 bases, leaving 14 bases between them. The CDR3 is 15 amino acids. Germline loops: CDR1 MDHEN, CDR2 SYDVKM. The CDR3 reads CASSEAGTNTDTQYF. In DNA form, the CDR3 reads TGTGCCAGCAGTGAAGCCGGGACCAACACAGATACGCAGTATTTT. Complete variable domain (other parts from reference TRBV28 and TRBJ2-3): DVKVTQSSRYLVKRTGEKVFLECVQDMDHENMFWYRQDPGLGLRLIYFSYDVKMKEKGDIPEGYSVSREKKERFSLILESASTNQTSMYLCASSEAGTNTDTQYFGPGTRLTVL.

The chain employs TRBV5-5 and TRBJ2-7, with 8 bases aligning to TRBD1. This CDR3 region has 15 residues. Losses at the gene ends were 6 bases for V and 3 bases for J; bases not matched to a gene: 11. Germline V gene data show CDR1 as SGHKS and CDR2 as YYEKEE (reference sequence). The CDR3 DNA follows: TGTGCCAGCACCATAGTCAGGGGGCCGATCTACGAGCAGTACTTC. Its translation: CASTIVRGPIYEQYF.

CDR3 sequence (DNA): TGTGCCAGCAGACCGAGGGGTGGAGAAGAGACCCAGTACTTC. Translating it yields CASRPRGGEETQYF. The chain links TRBV28 to TRBJ2-5; D could derive from TRBD1 or TRBD2 (5 bases each). Germline lookup yields CDR1 MDHEN and CDR2 SYDVKM. Trimming removed 6 bases from V and 3 bases from J, with 14 bases in between. This CDR3 is built from 14 residues.

This clone showed up just once. CDR3 region: CASRGINYGYTF. DNA of the CDR3: TGTGCCAGCAGGGGAATTAACTATGGCTACACCTTC. V gene TRBV27 combines with J gene TRBJ1-2; D is ambiguous. The V gene's germline CDR1 is MNHEY and CDR2 SMNVEV (reference sequence). Trimming removed 6 bases from V and 1 base from J, with 6 bases in between. CDR3 length equals 12 residues.

CDR3 nucleotides: TGCAGCGGTGCCGGGACTAGCGGGACCAATGAGCAGTTCTTC. This encodes CSGAGTSGTNEQFF. This chain uses TRBV29-1 with TRBJ2-1; 13 nucleotides line up with TRBD2. This CDR3 is 14 amino acids long. Unmatched junction bases numbered 6, after V lost 7 bases and J lost 6 bases. Germline CDR1 reads SQVTM; CDR2 reads ANQGSEA.

This clone was counted a single time. The gene calls are TRBV11-2 and TRBJ1-3, with a weak D call TRBD1 (6 bases). CDR3 length: 14 amino acids. The germline V and J ends were trimmed by 4 bases and 5 bases, with 12 bases remaining between them. Germline V gene lookup returns CDR1 SGHAT and CDR2 FQNNGV. Here the CDR3 DNA reads TGTGCCAGCAGCTCCGTAAGGGGGAGAAACACCATATATTTT. Protein product: CASSSVRGRNTIYF.

The genes are TRBV7-8 and TRBJ2-7, with TRBD2 as a possible D gene (5 bases). Trimming removed 5 bases at V and 1 base at J, with 18 bases between. Per germline, CDR1 SGHVS and CDR2 FQNEAQ. The CDR3 loop spans 16 amino acids. Here the CDR3 reads CASSPSIGGLSYEQYF. In nucleotides, the CDR3 is TGTGCCAGCAGCCCAAGTATAGGCGGGCTATCCTACGAGCAGTACTTC.

The rearrangement uses TRBV29-1 and TRBJ2-1; D possibly uses TRBD1 or TRBD2 (5 bases each). The CDR3 consists of 14 residues. Germline CDR1 SQVTM, CDR2 ANQGSEA. V shed 7 bases and J shed 2 bases, with 15 bases lying between them. CDR3: CSARGASTYNEQFF. As DNA, the CDR3 is TGCAGCGCCCGAGGGGCGAGTACCTACAATGAGCAGTTCTTC.

The chain carries TRBV6-1 and TRBJ2-5; D gene unclear. V lost 2 bases to trimming and J lost 2 bases, with 9 bases between them. CDR1 is MNHNS, CDR2 SASEGT, per germline. The length of the CDR3 is 14 residues. This CDR3 reads CASSESLGQETQYF. In nucleotides, the CDR3 is TGTGCCAGCAGTGAATCATTGGGACAAGAGACCCAGTACTTC.

The chain employs TRBV9 and TRBJ1-2; D unresolved. V lost 1 base to trimming and J lost 5 bases, with 12 bases between them. This CDR3 is built from 14 residues. Germline CDR1 and CDR2: SGDLS and YYNGEE. The CDR3 sequence is CASSVLGQTYGYTF. The CDR3 nucleotides are TGTGCCAGCAGCGTATTAGGGCAGACATATGGCTACACCTTC.

This chain connects TRBV6-5 to TRBJ1-1; D is possibly TRBD1 (6 bases). Trimming removed 0 bases from V and 3 bases from J, with 14 bases in between. The CDR3 runs 16 residues. Germline lookup yields CDR1 MNHEY and CDR2 SVGAGI. CDR3 residues: CASSYSAWAGDTEAFF. In DNA, the CDR3 is TGTGCCAGCAGTTACTCGGCCTGGGCAGGGGACACTGAAGCTTTCTTT.

V usage is TRBV19 and J usage is TRBJ1-5, with 10 nucleotides matching TRBD1. V shed 7 bases, J shed 5 bases, and the junction held 8 bases outside the gene matches. CDR3 size: 15 residues. Germline V gives CDR1 LNHDA, CDR2 SQIVND (reference sequence). This CDR3 is CASNAGQGRYQPQHF. In nucleotides, the CDR3 is TGTGCCAGTAATGCGGGACAGGGGAGATATCAGCCCCAGCATTTT.

The V and J genes are TRBV19 and TRBJ2-7; no clear D. CDR3 length: 12 residues. V was clipped by 3 bases and J by 5 bases, with 8 bases between them. Germline V lookup: CDR1 LNHDA, CDR2 SQIVND (reference sequence). CDR3 coding DNA: TGTGCCAGTAGTATCAACTGGGACGAGCAGTACTTC. The encoded protein is CASSINWDEQYF. The variable domain in full, completed from reference TRBV19 and TRBJ2-7, reads DGGITQSPKYLFRKEGQNVTLSCEQNLNHDAMYWYRQDPGQGLRLIYYSQIVNDFQKGDIAEGYSVSREKKESFPLTVTSAQKNPTAFYLCASSINWDEQYFGPGTRLTVT.

The rearrangement joins TRBV11-2 to TRBJ2-2; weak D call: TRBD1 (6 bases). From germline, CDR1 is SGHAT and CDR2 FQNNGV. The CDR3 extends over 14 amino acids. V lost 4 bases to trimming and J lost 8 bases, with 14 bases between them. CDR3 sequence (DNA): TGTGCCAGCAGCTCACTACAGGGTGGAGGGGAGCTGTTTTTT. Translation gives CASSSLQGGGELFF.

This chain connects TRBV7-8 to TRBJ2-3; D uncertain. Looked up from germline, CDR1 is SGHVS and CDR2 is FQNEAQ. There are 16 residues in the CDR3. With 5 bases removed from V and 1 base from J, the gap between germline ends came to 16 bases. The CDR3 DNA reads TGTGCCAGCAGCCCGCAAAGGCTCTCGGGCACAGATACGCAGTATTTT. It specifies CASSPQRLSGTDTQYF.

This clone was seen more than once but under ten times. The V call is TRBV2, the J call TRBJ1-5; no definite D call. V shed 8 bases and J shed 2 bases, with 10 bases lying between them. In germline, CDR1 is SNHLY, CDR2 FYNNEI. The CDR3 extends over 13 amino acids. In DNA, the CDR3 is TGTGCCAGCGGAACAACAGGCAATCAGCCCCAGCATTTT. As protein: CASGTTGNQPQHF. Drawing the rest from reference TRBV2 and TRBJ1-5, the complete variable domain is EPEVTQTPSHQVTQMGQEVILRCVPISNHLYFYWYRQILGQKVEFLVSFYNNEISEKSEIFDDQFSVERPDGSNFTLKIRSTKLEDSAMYFCASGTTGNQPQHFGDGTRLSIL.

The chain recombines TRBV18 with TRBJ1-1; D not certain. There are 14 residues in the CDR3. V was cut by 0 bases and J by 1 base, with 6 bases left in between. CDR1 is KGHSH and CDR2 is LQKENI in the germline V gene. In nucleotides, the CDR3 is TGTGCCAGCTCACCACCGTCCCAGAACACTGAAGCTTTCTTT. Translated: CASSPPSQNTEAFF.

This clone has just one count. The chain links TRBV5-1 to TRBJ2-1, with 11 bases that match TRBD2. CDR3 size: 14 residues. V shed 0 bases, J shed 15 bases, and the junction held 8 bases outside the gene matches. Germline CDR1 is SGHRS and CDR2 is YFSETQ. The CDR3 DNA reads as TGCGCCAGCAGCTTGGCTCTAGCGGGGGGCCCTGTGTTCTTC. This encodes CASSLALAGGPVFF.